This T cell receptor beta chain emerged from a study of T-cell reconstitution after alpha-beta-depleted transplantation in children. Whole-study findings and limits: Fresh T-cell production supplied most of the T-cell counts and diversity seen one year after transplant. Reportedly, roughly two months post-transplant, alpha-beta T cells arose from several hundred expanded graft clones. Some patients' high day-60 TCRbeta diversity was attributed to recipient cells surviving conditioning.

Germline V lookup: CDR1 SGHTA, CDR2 FQGNSA. The CDR3 covers 15 residues. Trimming removed 5 bases from V and 8 bases from J, with 18 bases in between. Library preparation (for TCRbeta) was performed with unique molecular identifiers. In TCRdb, the PCR reads were re-called with MiXCR into one record per CDR3 protein. The sample shows approximately 350,000 distinct CDR3 sequences, 15% to 20% of them seen only once. Worth noting for this clonotype: The antigen is not known.

This chain links TRBV7-2 with TRBJ1-4, with D perhaps matching TRBD1 (6 bases). The clonotype originates from a male patient between 2 and 15 years old who had a stem cell transplant for acute lymphoblastic leukemia, so the T cells may come from the graft donor. The input for sequencing was PBMCs, mostly from graft donor cells, taken 360 days after TCRalphabeta/CD19-depleted stem cell transplant. CDR3 nucleotide sequence: TGTGCCAGCAGCCCAGAGGTCTTCCAGGGGGAAAAACTGTTTTTT. As protein: CASSPEVFQGEKLFF.